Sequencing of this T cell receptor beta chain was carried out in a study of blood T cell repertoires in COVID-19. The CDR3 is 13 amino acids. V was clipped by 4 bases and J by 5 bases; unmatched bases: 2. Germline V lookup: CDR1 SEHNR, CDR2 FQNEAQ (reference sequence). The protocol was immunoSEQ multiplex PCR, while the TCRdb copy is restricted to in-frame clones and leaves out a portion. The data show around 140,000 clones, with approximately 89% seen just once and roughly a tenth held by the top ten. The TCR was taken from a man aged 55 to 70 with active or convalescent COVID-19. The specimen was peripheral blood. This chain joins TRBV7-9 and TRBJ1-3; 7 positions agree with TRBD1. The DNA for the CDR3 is TGTGCCAGCAGCTGGGGACAGAGAAACACCATATATTTT. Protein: CASSWGQRNTIYF.